Listed below are T cell receptor beta chains from one sample, sequenced in a study of blood T cells in healthy people across ages. One entry per CDR3 protein results from TCRdb running MiXCR on the 5' RACE reads. Seen here are about 840,000 distinct CDR3 sequences, about 28% observed once, and the top ten hold roughly 10%. This sample also belongs to another study, concerning T cells of mothers and their children.

Sequencing used blood. The receptors here all came from a woman aged 40 to 49 in good health. The CDR3 runs from the conserved cysteine through the conserved F or W. The order of the fields is CDR3 protein, CDR3 DNA, D gene, V gene, clone size, J gene. The D gene is left open where the match is weak. Part of the rows lack a size; the others show once, few, many or a class for expanded clones.

cdr3_aa: CASSRGTSTDTQYF
cdr3_nt: TGTGCCAGCAGCCGGGGCACTAGCACAGATACGCAGTATTTT
d_call: NA
v_call: TRBV3-1
clone_size: few
j_call: TRBJ2-3

cdr3_aa: CSALQAGFTEAFF
cdr3_nt: TGCAGTGCTTTGCAGGCGGGATTCACTGAAGCTTTCTTT
d_call: NA
v_call: TRBV20-1
clone_size: few
j_call: TRBJ1-1

cdr3_aa: CASSLVGLAEQETQYF
cdr3_nt: TGTGCCAGCAGCTTAGTAGGACTAGCGGAGCAAGAGACCCAGTACTTC
d_call: TRBD2
v_call: TRBV7-9
clone_size: few
j_call: TRBJ2-5

cdr3_aa: CAISEDRGIQPQHF
cdr3_nt: TGTGCCATCAGTGAGGACAGGGGTATTCAGCCCCAGCATTTT
d_call: TRBD1
v_call: TRBV10-3
clone_size: few
j_call: TRBJ1-5

cdr3_aa: CASSLDKDTQYF
cdr3_nt: TGTGCCAGCAGCTTAGATAAGGATACGCAGTATTTT
d_call: NA
v_call: TRBV7-2
clone_size: few
j_call: TRBJ2-3

cdr3_aa: CASSQMEGFYEQYF
cdr3_nt: TGTGCCAGCAGCCAAATGGAGGGGTTCTACGAGCAGTACTTC
d_call: NA
v_call: TRBV16
clone_size: NA
j_call: TRBJ2-7

cdr3_aa: CASSFPDRGTEAFF
cdr3_nt: TGTGCCAGCAGCTTCCCGGACAGGGGAACTGAAGCTTTCTTT
d_call: TRBD1
v_call: TRBV11-2
clone_size: NA
j_call: TRBJ1-1

cdr3_aa: CSVSHGQTSDF
cdr3_nt: TGCAGCGTCTCCCATGGACAGACGTCGGACTTC
d_call: NA
v_call: TRBV29-1
clone_size: NA
j_call: TRBJ2-7

cdr3_aa: CASRGGTTDTQYF
cdr3_nt: TGTGCCAGCAGGGGGGGGACCACAGATACGCAGTATTTT
d_call: TRBD2
v_call: TRBV2
clone_size: NA
j_call: TRBJ2-3

cdr3_aa: CSVPSRDGGTEAFF
cdr3_nt: TGCAGCGTTCCTTCTAGGGACGGGGGCACTGAAGCTTTCTTT
d_call: NA
v_call: TRBV29-1
clone_size: many
j_call: TRBJ1-1

cdr3_aa: CASSSAGTSISNEQFF
cdr3_nt: TGTGCCAGCAGCTCCGCCGGGACTAGCATTTCCAATGAGCAGTTCTTC
d_call: TRBD2
v_call: TRBV7-2
clone_size: few
j_call: TRBJ2-1

cdr3_aa: CASPVQRAKNIQYF
cdr3_nt: TGTGCCAGCCCCGTTCAAAGGGCCAAAAACATTCAGTACTTC
d_call: NA
v_call: TRBV12-3/TRBV12-4
clone_size: many
j_call: TRBJ2-4

cdr3_aa: CASRWRALEKTQYF
cdr3_nt: TGTGCCAGCAGATGGAGAGCTCTCGAAAAGACCCAGTACTTC
d_call: NA
v_call: TRBV6-1
clone_size: NA
j_call: TRBJ2-5

cdr3_aa: CASSLRGGNSMNTEAFF
cdr3_nt: TGTGCCAGCAGCTTGAGAGGGGGGAATAGTATGAACACTGAAGCTTTCTTT
d_call: NA
v_call: TRBV7-9
clone_size: few
j_call: TRBJ1-1

cdr3_aa: CASSWTGTQRGGDTQYF
cdr3_nt: TGTGCCAGCAGTTGGACCGGGACCCAGAGGGGCGGAGATACGCAGTATTTT
d_call: NA
v_call: TRBV12-3/TRBV12-4
clone_size: few
j_call: TRBJ2-3

cdr3_aa: CSAIGWSGGQETQYF
cdr3_nt: TGCAGTGCCATAGGATGGTCAGGGGGTCAAGAGACCCAGTACTTC
d_call: TRBD1
v_call: TRBV20-1
clone_size: NA
j_call: TRBJ2-5

cdr3_aa: CASSLSGEVPTQYF
cdr3_nt: TGTGCCAGCAGTTTATCGGGGGAGGTCCCTACGCAGTATTTT
d_call: NA
v_call: TRBV12-3/TRBV12-4
clone_size: few
j_call: TRBJ2-3

cdr3_aa: CASSWDVSSYNEQFF
cdr3_nt: TGTGCCAGCAGCTGGGACGTGAGCTCCTACAATGAGCAGTTCTTC
d_call: NA
v_call: TRBV7-2
clone_size: NA
j_call: TRBJ2-1

cdr3_aa: CASSQEGHSPLHF
cdr3_nt: TGCGCCAGCAGCCAAGAAGGTCATTCACCCCTCCACTTT
d_call: NA
v_call: TRBV4-3
clone_size: NA
j_call: TRBJ1-6

cdr3_aa: CASSLRGTANTGELFF
cdr3_nt: TGTGCCAGCAGCTTAAGGGGGACAGCGAACACCGGGGAGCTGTTTTTT
d_call: TRBD1
v_call: TRBV7-3
clone_size: NA
j_call: TRBJ2-2

cdr3_aa: CASSLEGRGMDTQYF
cdr3_nt: TGCGCCAGCAGCTTGGAAGGGCGGGGGATGGATACGCAGTATTTT
d_call: TRBD2
v_call: TRBV5-1
clone_size: NA
j_call: TRBJ2-3

cdr3_aa: CASSWTQAKNIQYF
cdr3_nt: TGCGCCAGCAGCTGGACCCAAGCCAAAAACATTCAGTACTTC
d_call: NA
v_call: TRBV5-1
clone_size: many
j_call: TRBJ2-4

cdr3_aa: CASSPDPGQASTDTQYF
cdr3_nt: TGCGCCAGCAGCCCCGATCCGGGACAGGCTAGCACAGATACGCAGTATTTT
d_call: TRBD1
v_call: TRBV4-1
clone_size: few
j_call: TRBJ2-3

cdr3_aa: CASKFETVSYEQYF
cdr3_nt: TGCGCCAGCAAATTTGAGACAGTATCCTACGAGCAGTACTTC
d_call: NA
v_call: TRBV4-1
clone_size: many
j_call: TRBJ2-7

cdr3_aa: CASSLMGGQVSTEAFF
cdr3_nt: TGTGCCAGCAGCTTAATGGGGGGCCAGGTGAGCACTGAAGCTTTCTTT
d_call: NA
v_call: TRBV7-2
clone_size: NA
j_call: TRBJ1-1

cdr3_aa: CASSLSDTGLEKLFF
cdr3_nt: TGTGCCAGCAGCTTGTCGGACACGGGTCTTGAAAAACTGTTTTTT
d_call: NA
v_call: TRBV5-5
clone_size: NA
j_call: TRBJ1-4

cdr3_aa: CASSDSRQPDRGRDTQYF
cdr3_nt: TGCGCCAGCAGTGATTCGCGCCAACCGGACAGGGGTCGAGATACGCAGTATTTT
d_call: TRBD1
v_call: TRBV10-2
clone_size: NA
j_call: TRBJ2-3

cdr3_aa: CAISESGEAGELFF
cdr3_nt: TGTGCCATCAGTGAGTCCGGGGAAGCCGGGGAGCTGTTTTTT
d_call: NA
v_call: TRBV10-3
clone_size: NA
j_call: TRBJ2-2

cdr3_aa: CASSQGGVGGGYTF
cdr3_nt: TGCGCCAGCAGCCAAGGAGGGGTAGGGGGTGGCTACACCTTC
d_call: NA
v_call: TRBV4-3
clone_size: NA
j_call: TRBJ1-2

cdr3_aa: CASSFVDQPQHF
cdr3_nt: TGTGCCAGCAGCTTTGTCGATCAGCCCCAGCATTTT
d_call: NA
v_call: TRBV7-9
clone_size: NA
j_call: TRBJ1-5

cdr3_aa: CASSSVSVISEAFF
cdr3_nt: TGTGCCAGCAGCTCGGTCAGCGTTATCTCTGAAGCTTTCTTT
d_call: NA
v_call: TRBV7-2
clone_size: NA
j_call: TRBJ1-1

cdr3_aa: CASSPLDGYGYTF
cdr3_nt: TGTGCCAGCAGCCCCCTGGACGGTTATGGCTACACCTTC
d_call: NA
v_call: TRBV7-2
clone_size: many
j_call: TRBJ1-2

cdr3_aa: CASCDNSMNTEAFF
cdr3_nt: TGTGCCAGCTGTGATAACAGCATGAACACTGAAGCTTTCTTT
d_call: NA
v_call: TRBV2
clone_size: NA
j_call: TRBJ1-1

cdr3_aa: CASSVLSGGIDEQFF
cdr3_nt: TGTGCCAGCAGTGTCCTTAGCGGGGGCATCGATGAGCAGTTCTTC
d_call: TRBD2
v_call: TRBV28
clone_size: NA
j_call: TRBJ2-1

cdr3_aa: CASSLIGGGGTDTQYF
cdr3_nt: TGTGCCAGCAGCTTAATTGGAGGGGGTGGCACAGATACGCAGTATTTT
d_call: NA
v_call: TRBV7-3
clone_size: few
j_call: TRBJ2-3

cdr3_aa: CSARGGSPLHF
cdr3_nt: TGCAGTGCTAGAGGGGGTTCACCCCTCCACTTT
d_call: NA
v_call: TRBV20-1
clone_size: few
j_call: TRBJ1-6

cdr3_aa: CASHHRGRRTSTNEKLFF
cdr3_nt: TGTGCCAGCCACCACCGGGGGAGGCGGACCTCAACTAATGAAAAACTGTTTTTT
d_call: NA
v_call: TRBV18
clone_size: NA
j_call: TRBJ1-4

cdr3_aa: CASSRTTSGSADTQYF
cdr3_nt: TGTGCCAGCAGCCGAACGACTAGCGGTTCCGCAGATACGCAGTATTTT
d_call: TRBD2
v_call: TRBV7-9
clone_size: many
j_call: TRBJ2-3